Listed here are 10 T cell receptor beta chains from one sample, sequenced in a study of blood T cell repertoires in COVID-19. Only in-frame clones appear in the TCRdb table, and some are missing; sequencing was by immunoSEQ multiplex PCR. The sample has about 12,000 clones, 72% seen once. The sequenced sample was peripheral blood. These receptors were taken from a man aged 60 to 75 with COVID-19, enrolled during active disease.

The chain links TRBV24-1 to TRBJ2-2; 7 nucleotides align to TRBD1. V was pared by 5 bases and J by 4 bases, with 9 bases of the junction left unmatched. The CDR3 loop spans 16 amino acids. The V gene's germline CDR1 is KGHDR and CDR2 SFDVKD. CDR3 loop: CATSAYRGSSTGELFF. The CDR3 DNA reads TGTGCCACCAGTGCCTACAGGGGATCAAGCACCGGGGAGCTGTTTTTT.

The chain couples TRBV7-2 to TRBJ2-5, with 11 bases identical to TRBD1. The CDR3 loop spans 16 amino acids. J gave up 5 bases and V 5 bases, and 10 bases lay outside the gene matches. The V gene's germline CDR1 is SGHTA and CDR2 FQGNSA. The CDR3, as DNA: TGTGCCAGCAGCCCTCCTGGACAGGGGGCGGGGGAGACCCAGTACTTC. It specifies CASSPPGQGAGETQYF.

This rearrangement joins TRBV11-3 to TRBJ2-5; 12 positions match TRBD2. Germline CDR1 SGHNT, CDR2 YENEEA. V dropped 4 bases and J dropped 4; count of bases not matched to a gene: 7. This CDR3 is built from 16 residues. CDR3 loop: CASSSRTSGMGETQYF. The CDR3 DNA follows: TGTGCCAGCAGCTCTAGGACTAGCGGGATGGGAGAGACCCAGTACTTC. Full variable domain (rest looked up from reference TRBV11-3 and TRBJ2-5): EAGVVQSPRYKIIEKKQPVAFWCNPISGHNTLYWYLQNLGQGPELLIRYENEEAVDDSQLPKDRFSAERLKGVDSTLKIQPAELGDSAVYLCASSSRTSGMGETQYFGPGTRLLVL.

The chain recombines TRBV27 with TRBJ2-5, with D perhaps TRBD2 (6 bases). Trimming took 3 bases from V and 5 from J, leaving 16 bases between them. The germline V gene encodes CDR1 MNHEY and CDR2 SMNVEV (reference sequence). The CDR3 spans 15 residues. The CDR3 region has the DNA TGTGCCAGCAGTTTTTCCGCGGGGAGTGGCGAGACCCAGTACTTC. Translation: CASSFSAGSGETQYF.

The rearrangement uses TRBV2 and TRBJ1-6, with 7 nucleotides matching TRBD1. CDR1 is SNHLY, CDR2 FYNNEI, per germline. V lost 8 bases, J lost 10 bases, and 8 bases stayed unmatched. The CDR3 has 13 residues. In nucleotides, the CDR3 is TGTGCCAGCGAGGGGGCAGGAGGGTCACCCCTCCACTTT. It translates to CASEGAGGSPLHF.

The genes are TRBV3-1 (or the pseudogene TRBV3-2) and TRBJ2-1; TRBD1 might be the D (5 bases). Looked up from germline, CDR1 is LGHDT and CDR2 is YNNKEL (reference sequence). Trimming shortened V by 4 bases and J by 2 bases, and 15 bases separated the two germline ends. The CDR3 is made up of 16 amino acids. The CDR3 nucleotides read TGTGCCAGCAGCCGGGGCGAGATTGGACCCTACAATGAGCAGTTCTTC. This encodes CASSRGEIGPYNEQFF.

This chain joins TRBV24-1 and TRBJ2-1, with D perhaps matching TRBD1 (6 bases). Germline lookup yields CDR1 KGHDR and CDR2 SFDVKD. The CDR3 contains 17 residues. Trimming pared 4 bases from V and 6 bases from J, leaving 21 bases between. The CDR3 protein is CATSDLNRDLLINEQFF. CDR3 DNA sequence: TGTGCCACCAGTGACCTGAACAGGGATCTGCTAATCAATGAGCAGTTCTTC.

The V and J genes are TRBV13 and TRBJ2-7; 7 nucleotides align to TRBD1. Germline lookup yields CDR1 PRHDT and CDR2 FYEKMQ (reference sequence). The CDR3 spans 16 residues. Trimming removed 7 bases from V and 1 base from J; junction bases left unmatched: 13. CDR3 coding DNA: TGTGCCAGCACCCGTAGGGGGCAACTTGTTTCCTACGAGCAGTACTTC. Translating gives CASTRRGQLVSYEQYF.

The rearrangement joins TRBV7-8 to TRBJ2-7; 9 positions agree with TRBD1. The ends lost 5 bases at V and 5 bases at J; junction bases unmatched: 13. The CDR3 has 16 amino acids. Germline V gene sequence: CDR1 SGHVS, CDR2 FQNEAQ. The CDR3 protein is CASSPPRQGVRNEQYV. The CDR3 region has the DNA TGTGCCAGCAGCCCCCCCCGACAGGGGGTCAGGAACGAGCAGTACGTC.

This clone was found a few times. The chain combines TRBV6-6 with TRBJ1-1; 8 bases fit TRBD1. This CDR3 contains 13 residues. The germline CDR1 and CDR2 sequences are MNHNY and SVGAGI (reference sequence). The ends lost 5 bases at V and 7 bases at J; junction bases unmatched: 6. CDR3 in DNA: TGTGCCAGCAGTCCGGACAGGGACCTTGAAGCTTTCTTT. This codes for CASSPDRDLEAFF.